This TCR beta chain was found in a study of blood T cells in healthy people across ages. V lost 4 bases and J lost 6; bases outside the gene matches: 7. The CDR3 is made up of 15 amino acids. Germline V gene lookup returns CDR1 PRHDT and CDR2 FYEKMQ (reference sequence). Together with a sample-barcoded 5' primer, a J-beta primer mix was included in a second PCR lasting about 6 to 11 cycles. MiXCR, run by TCRdb on the 5' RACE reads, gives a single entry per CDR3 protein. Seen here are about 720,000 distinct CDR3 sequences, 22% observed once, and the top ten hold around 21%. Only a few counts were recorded for this clonotype.

The rearrangement joins TRBV13 to TRBJ2-1; 9 nucleotides align to TRBD1. Sequencing used blood. This TCR was sampled from a man between 65 and 80 years old in good health. CDR3 sequence: CASSSGTGFPNEQFF. CDR3 nucleotide sequence: TGTGCCAGCAGCTCCGGGACAGGGTTCCCCAATGAGCAGTTCTTC.